These T cell receptor beta chains were read from a single sample in a study of CD8 T cells in ankylosing spondylitis. TCRdb used MiXCR to reprocess the 5' RACE reads, holding one entry per CDR3 protein. The data contain some 840,000 distinct CDR3 sequences, 12% of them singletons. The sample consisted of blood, either unsorted or a sorted T cell fraction (not recorded which). Source of these receptors: a male donor with ankylosing spondylitis. CDR3s include the opening cysteine and the closing phenylalanine or tryptophan. The D gene is left open where the match is weak. Some rows have no size entry. The others give once, few or many, or a class for an expanded clone.

J gene: TRBJ2-5; clone size: few; V gene: TRBV10-3; D gene: NA; CDR3 DNA: TGTGCCATCAGTGAGTCGGGTGACAGGCGGCCGACCCAGTACTTC; CDR3 protein: CAISESGDRRPTQYF
J gene: TRBJ1-1; clone size: few; V gene: TRBV12-3/TRBV12-4; D gene: TRBD1; CDR3 DNA: TGTGCCAGCAGTGCCCAGACAGGGTCGAACACTGAAGCTTTCTTT; CDR3 protein: CASSAQTGSNTEAFF
J gene: TRBJ1-1; clone size: NA; V gene: TRBV4-3; D gene: NA; CDR3 DNA: TGCGCCAGCAGCCAAGATCGGAGGGTGAACACTGAAGCTTTCTTT; CDR3 protein: CASSQDRRVNTEAFF
J gene: TRBJ1-2; clone size: few; V gene: TRBV7-2; D gene: TRBD1; CDR3 DNA: TGTGCCAGCAGCTTAGAGACAGGGAATGGCTACACCTTC; CDR3 protein: CASSLETGNGYTF
J gene: TRBJ2-5; clone size: NA; V gene: TRBV6-1; D gene: NA; CDR3 DNA: TGTGCCAGCAGTGGCCAGTTAGAATCAGAGACCCAGTACTTC; CDR3 protein: CASSGQLESETQYF
J gene: TRBJ1-3; clone size: NA; V gene: TRBV5-1; D gene: NA; CDR3 DNA: TGCGCCAGTACGACAGCCTCTGGAAACACCATATATTTT; CDR3 protein: CASTTASGNTIYF
J gene: TRBJ2-7; clone size: few; V gene: TRBV20-1; D gene: NA; CDR3 DNA: TGCAGTGCTAGAGGGCGGGGCTACGAGCAGTACTTC; CDR3 protein: CSARGRGYEQYF
J gene: TRBJ1-2; clone size: NA; V gene: TRBV7-8; D gene: NA; CDR3 DNA: TGTGCCAGCAGCTTTCTAGACAGTAGGCAGTACTATGGCTACACCTTC; CDR3 protein: CASSFLDSRQYYGYTF
J gene: TRBJ2-1; clone size: NA; V gene: TRBV7-9; D gene: NA; CDR3 DNA: TGTGCCAGCAGCTTAGACGGAGGTCGCTACAATGAGCAGTTCTTC; CDR3 protein: CASSLDGGRYNEQFF
J gene: TRBJ1-6; clone size: many; V gene: TRBV18; D gene: NA; CDR3 DNA: TGTGCCAGCTCCCGCGGAAACAGGGTGAATACACCCCTCCACTTT; CDR3 protein: CASSRGNRVNTPLHF
J gene: TRBJ2-1; clone size: few; V gene: TRBV28; D gene: NA; CDR3 DNA: TGTGCCAGCAGTTTGCCCAGCGGGTCCTACAATGAGCAGTTCTTC; CDR3 protein: CASSLPSGSYNEQFF
J gene: TRBJ2-4; clone size: few; V gene: TRBV7-9; D gene: TRBD2; CDR3 DNA: TGTGCCAGCAGCCCGGGGGGGAGGCTAGCCAAAAACATTCAGTACTTC; CDR3 protein: CASSPGGRLAKNIQYF
J gene: TRBJ2-3; clone size: few; V gene: TRBV20-1; D gene: NA; CDR3 DNA: TGCAGTGCTAGAGATCCCCACGGGGTACGGGGCACAGATACGCAGTATTTT; CDR3 protein: CSARDPHGVRGTDTQYF
J gene: TRBJ1-6; clone size: few; V gene: TRBV7-9; D gene: NA; CDR3 DNA: TGTGCCAGCAGCGGGGGGCTCAATTCACCCCTCCACTTT; CDR3 protein: CASSGGLNSPLHF
J gene: TRBJ1-1; clone size: many; V gene: TRBV29-1; D gene: NA; CDR3 DNA: TGCAGCGCCGGCGGGACGGCGAACACTGAAGCTTTCTTT; CDR3 protein: CSAGGTANTEAFF
J gene: TRBJ2-2; clone size: NA; V gene: TRBV18; D gene: NA; CDR3 DNA: TGTGCCAGCTCACCGGCCAGGAACACCGGGGAGCTGTTTTTT; CDR3 protein: CASSPARNTGELFF
J gene: TRBJ2-7; clone size: few; V gene: TRBV15; D gene: TRBD1; CDR3 DNA: TGTGCCACCAGGGGACAGGGTAACGACGAGCAGTACTTC; CDR3 protein: CATRGQGNDEQYF
J gene: TRBJ1-2; clone size: many; V gene: TRBV20-1; D gene: NA; CDR3 DNA: TGCAGTGCTAGAAGCAGGGCTTATGGCTACACCTTC; CDR3 protein: CSARSRAYGYTF
J gene: TRBJ2-1; clone size: few; V gene: TRBV13; D gene: TRBD2; CDR3 DNA: TGTGCCAGCAGCCCCGTGACTAGCGGGGAATACAATGAGCAGTTCTTC; CDR3 protein: CASSPVTSGEYNEQFF
J gene: TRBJ1-1; clone size: NA; V gene: TRBV29-1; D gene: NA; CDR3 DNA: TGCAGCGTCGGAGGGTTCGGGACTGAAGCTTTCTTT; CDR3 protein: CSVGGFGTEAFF
J gene: TRBJ2-7; clone size: NA; V gene: TRBV7-9; D gene: TRBD1; CDR3 DNA: TGTGCCAGCAGCAGCCGGGACAGGGGGCTCTACGAGCAGTACTTC; CDR3 protein: CASSSRDRGLYEQYF
J gene: TRBJ2-7; clone size: few; V gene: TRBV11-2; D gene: NA; CDR3 DNA: TGTGCCAGCAGCTTTCTCCCCCGAAAAAATAGCTACGAGCAGTACTTC; CDR3 protein: CASSFLPRKNSYEQYF
J gene: TRBJ2-7; clone size: few; V gene: TRBV20-1; D gene: TRBD1; CDR3 DNA: TGCAGTGCTCCTGGACAGGGGCACCCCTCCTACGAGCAGTACTTC; CDR3 protein: CSAPGQGHPSYEQYF
J gene: TRBJ1-1; clone size: NA; V gene: TRBV12-3/TRBV12-4; D gene: TRBD1; CDR3 DNA: TGTGCCAGCAGCAGGGGGCCACCCGGTCCGTCTTTCTTT; CDR3 protein: CASSRGPPGPSFF
J gene: TRBJ2-7; clone size: few; V gene: TRBV9; D gene: TRBD1; CDR3 DNA: TGTGCCAGCAGCGAGACAGGGGGCATGAACGAGCAGTACTTC; CDR3 protein: CASSETGGMNEQYF
J gene: TRBJ1-2; clone size: many; V gene: TRBV20-1; D gene: NA; CDR3 DNA: TGCAGTGCTAGGGACGGGGGCCTCTATGGCTACACCTTC; CDR3 protein: CSARDGGLYGYTF
J gene: TRBJ1-6; clone size: many; V gene: TRBV20-1; D gene: TRBD1; CDR3 DNA: TGCAGTGCTATCATGAGGACAGGAGAAAATTCACCCCTCCACTTT; CDR3 protein: CSAIMRTGENSPLHF
J gene: TRBJ2-2; clone size: few; V gene: TRBV24-1; D gene: NA; CDR3 DNA: TGTGCCACCAGTGACCCCAAGGTCGGGTGGAAGACCGGGGAGCTGTTTTTT; CDR3 protein: CATSDPKVGWKTGELFF
J gene: TRBJ2-1; clone size: many; V gene: TRBV29-1; D gene: TRBD2; CDR3 DNA: TGCAGCGTAGTTCGTAGCGGGTTAAGGTACAATGAGCAGTTCTTC; CDR3 protein: CSVVRSGLRYNEQFF
J gene: TRBJ1-4; clone size: few; V gene: TRBV7-2; D gene: TRBD1; CDR3 DNA: TGTGCCAGCAGCTTAGTTGGACAGGGGTATGAAAAACTGTTTTTT; CDR3 protein: CASSLVGQGYEKLFF
J gene: TRBJ1-1; clone size: many; V gene: TRBV6-5; D gene: NA; CDR3 DNA: TGTGCCAGCAGTTACTTAGGGACGGTGAACACTGAAGCTTTCTTT; CDR3 protein: CASSYLGTVNTEAFF
J gene: TRBJ2-3; clone size: NA; V gene: TRBV2; D gene: NA; CDR3 DNA: TGTGCCAGCAGTGGGCAGGGTGGGCCCACAGATACGCAGTATTTT; CDR3 protein: CASSGQGGPTDTQYF
J gene: TRBJ2-1; clone size: NA; V gene: TRBV20-1; D gene: TRBD2; CDR3 DNA: TGCAGTGCAGTCGGGACTACAAACAATGAGCAGTTCTTC; CDR3 protein: CSAVGTTNNEQFF
J gene: TRBJ2-6; clone size: NA; V gene: TRBV5-1; D gene: NA; CDR3 DNA: TGCGCCAGCAACAGGGACGGGGCTAGCTCTGGGGCCAACGTCCTGACTTTC; CDR3 protein: CASNRDGASSGANVLTF
J gene: TRBJ2-1; clone size: few; V gene: TRBV10-3; D gene: TRBD2; CDR3 DNA: TGTGCCATCAGCTCCCTTCTAGCGGAGGCCCCTTCTAATGAGCAGTTCTTC; CDR3 protein: CAISSLLAEAPSNEQFF
J gene: TRBJ1-5; clone size: few; V gene: TRBV28; D gene: TRBD1; CDR3 DNA: TGTGCCAGCAGTTTTTTCCGGGACAGTGAAAATCAGCCCCAGCATTTT; CDR3 protein: CASSFFRDSENQPQHF
J gene: TRBJ1-4; clone size: few; V gene: TRBV20-1; D gene: NA; CDR3 DNA: TGCAGACCGGGACACGGGGAAAAACTGTTTTTT; CDR3 protein: CRPGHGEKLFF